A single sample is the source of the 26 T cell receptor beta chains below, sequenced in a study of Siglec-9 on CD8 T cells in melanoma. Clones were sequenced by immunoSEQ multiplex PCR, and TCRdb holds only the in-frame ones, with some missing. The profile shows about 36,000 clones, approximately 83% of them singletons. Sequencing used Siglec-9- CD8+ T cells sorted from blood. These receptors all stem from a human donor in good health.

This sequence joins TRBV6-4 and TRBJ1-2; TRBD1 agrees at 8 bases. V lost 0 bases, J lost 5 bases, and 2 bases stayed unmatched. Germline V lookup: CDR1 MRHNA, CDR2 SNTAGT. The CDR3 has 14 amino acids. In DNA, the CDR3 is TGTGCCAGCAGTGACTCACAGGGGGAGTATGGCTACACCTTC. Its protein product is CASSDSQGEYGYTF.

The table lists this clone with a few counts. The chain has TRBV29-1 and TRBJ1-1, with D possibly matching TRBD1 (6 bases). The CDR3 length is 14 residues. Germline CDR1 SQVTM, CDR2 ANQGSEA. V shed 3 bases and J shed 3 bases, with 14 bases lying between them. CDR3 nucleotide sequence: TGCAGCGTTGATAGTCCAGGGGAAGACACTGAAGCTTTCTTT. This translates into CSVDSPGEDTEAFF.

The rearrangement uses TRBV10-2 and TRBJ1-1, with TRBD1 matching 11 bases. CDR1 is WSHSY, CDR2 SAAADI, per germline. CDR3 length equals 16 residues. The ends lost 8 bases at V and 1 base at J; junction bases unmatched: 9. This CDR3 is CASGRGQGAANTEAFF. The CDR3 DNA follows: TGCGCCAGCGGCCGCGGACAGGGGGCGGCGAACACTGAAGCTTTCTTT.

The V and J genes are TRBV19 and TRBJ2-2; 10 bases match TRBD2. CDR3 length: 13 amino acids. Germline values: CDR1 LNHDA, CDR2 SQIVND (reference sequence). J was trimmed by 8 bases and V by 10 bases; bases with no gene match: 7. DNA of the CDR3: TGTGCCACCCAAACTAGCGGGACTGGGGAGCTGTTTTTT. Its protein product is CATQTSGTGELFF.

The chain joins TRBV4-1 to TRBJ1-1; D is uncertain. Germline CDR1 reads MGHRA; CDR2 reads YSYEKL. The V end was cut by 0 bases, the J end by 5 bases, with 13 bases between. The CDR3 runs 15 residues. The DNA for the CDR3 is TGCGCCAGCAGCCAAGATCTAAATGAGGGAACTGAAGCTTTCTTT. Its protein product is CASSQDLNEGTEAFF.

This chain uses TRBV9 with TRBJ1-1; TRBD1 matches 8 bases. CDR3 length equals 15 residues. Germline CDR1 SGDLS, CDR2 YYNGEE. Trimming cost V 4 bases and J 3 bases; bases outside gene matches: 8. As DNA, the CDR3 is TGTGCCAGCAGCCCCGACAGGGGTTTAGACACTGAAGCTTTCTTT. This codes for CASSPDRGLDTEAFF.

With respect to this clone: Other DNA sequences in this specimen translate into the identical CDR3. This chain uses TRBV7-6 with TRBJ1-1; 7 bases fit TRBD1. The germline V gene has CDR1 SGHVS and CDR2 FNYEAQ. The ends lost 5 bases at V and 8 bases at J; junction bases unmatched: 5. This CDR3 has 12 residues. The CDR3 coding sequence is TGTGCCAGCAGCCAGGGGGGCCACGAAGCTTTCTTT. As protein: CASSQGGHEAFF.

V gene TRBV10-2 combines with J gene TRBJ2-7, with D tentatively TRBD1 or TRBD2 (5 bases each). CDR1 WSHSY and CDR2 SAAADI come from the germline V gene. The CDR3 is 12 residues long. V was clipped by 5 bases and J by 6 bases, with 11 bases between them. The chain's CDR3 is CASSLGEREQYF. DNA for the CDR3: TGCGCCAGCAGTCTAGGGGAGCGCGAGCAGTACTTC.

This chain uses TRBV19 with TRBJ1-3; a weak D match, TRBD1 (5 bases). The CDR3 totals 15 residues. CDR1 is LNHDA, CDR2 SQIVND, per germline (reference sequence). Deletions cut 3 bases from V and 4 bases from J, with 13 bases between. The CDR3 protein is CASSIRGLVGNTIYF. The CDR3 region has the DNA TGTGCCAGTAGTATCCGGGGCCTCGTGGGAAACACCATATATTTT.

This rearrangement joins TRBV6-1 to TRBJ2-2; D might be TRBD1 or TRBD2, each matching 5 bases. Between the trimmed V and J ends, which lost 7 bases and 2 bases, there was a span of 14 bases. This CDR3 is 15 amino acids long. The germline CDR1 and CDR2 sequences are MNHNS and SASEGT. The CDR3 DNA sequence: TGTGCCAGCATTCCGGGACCACAAAACACCGGGGAGCTGTTTTTT. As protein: CASIPGPQNTGELFF.

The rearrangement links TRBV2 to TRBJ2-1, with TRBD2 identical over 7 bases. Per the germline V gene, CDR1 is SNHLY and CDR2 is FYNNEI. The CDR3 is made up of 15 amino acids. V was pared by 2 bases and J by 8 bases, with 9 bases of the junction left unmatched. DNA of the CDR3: TGTGCCAGCAGTGAAAGCGGGACGGAGGATTATGAGCAGTTCTTC. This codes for CASSESGTEDYEQFF.

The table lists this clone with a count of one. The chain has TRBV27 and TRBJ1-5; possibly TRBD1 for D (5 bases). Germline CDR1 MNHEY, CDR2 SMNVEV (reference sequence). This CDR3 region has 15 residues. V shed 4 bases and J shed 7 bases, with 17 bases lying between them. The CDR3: CASSSRGRSAQPQHF. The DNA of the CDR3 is TGTGCCAGCAGTTCTCGGGGCCGCTCGGCACAGCCCCAGCATTTT.

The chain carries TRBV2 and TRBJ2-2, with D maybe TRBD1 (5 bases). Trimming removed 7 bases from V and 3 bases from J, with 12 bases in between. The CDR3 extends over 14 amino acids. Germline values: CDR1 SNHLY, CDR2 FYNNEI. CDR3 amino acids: CASILIQDTGELFF. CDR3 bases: TGTGCCAGCATTCTGATACAGGACACCGGGGAGCTGTTTTTT.

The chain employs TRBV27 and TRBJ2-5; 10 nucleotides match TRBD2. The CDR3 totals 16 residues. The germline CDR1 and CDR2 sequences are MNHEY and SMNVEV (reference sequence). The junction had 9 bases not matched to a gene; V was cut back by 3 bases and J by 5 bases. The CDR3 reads CASSFGFSGGFETQYF. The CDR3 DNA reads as TGTGCCAGCAGTTTTGGTTTTAGCGGGGGGTTCGAGACCCAGTACTTC.

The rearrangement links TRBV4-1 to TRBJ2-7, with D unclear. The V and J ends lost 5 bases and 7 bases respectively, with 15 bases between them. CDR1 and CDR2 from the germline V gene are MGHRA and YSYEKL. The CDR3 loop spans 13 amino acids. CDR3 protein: CASSFGVRFEQYF. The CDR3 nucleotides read TGCGCCAGCAGCTTCGGCGTCCGGTTTGAGCAGTACTTC.

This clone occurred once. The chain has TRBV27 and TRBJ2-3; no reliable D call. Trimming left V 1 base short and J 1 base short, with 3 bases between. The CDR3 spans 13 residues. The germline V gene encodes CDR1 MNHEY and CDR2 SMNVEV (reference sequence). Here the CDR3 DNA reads TGTGCCAGCAGTTTATTGGGCACAGATACGCAGTATTTT. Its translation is CASSLLGTDTQYF.

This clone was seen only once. In DNA form, the CDR3 reads TGTGCCAGCAGTTACTCGGACAGGGTATGGGAGACCCAGTACTTC. Residues: CASSYSDRVWETQYF. The chain links TRBV6-5 to TRBJ2-5, with 8 nucleotides matching TRBD1. V trimming: 0 bases; J trimming: 5 bases; junction bases outside the gene matches: 5. CDR3 length: 15 residues. Per the germline V gene, CDR1 is MNHEY and CDR2 is SVGAGI.

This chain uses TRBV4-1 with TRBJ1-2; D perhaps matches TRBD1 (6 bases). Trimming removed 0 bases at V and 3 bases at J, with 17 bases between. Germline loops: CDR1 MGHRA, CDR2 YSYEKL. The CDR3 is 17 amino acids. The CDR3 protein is CASSQDLSTGSYYGYTF. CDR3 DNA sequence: TGCGCCAGCAGCCAAGACCTTTCGACAGGATCGTACTATGGCTACACCTTC.

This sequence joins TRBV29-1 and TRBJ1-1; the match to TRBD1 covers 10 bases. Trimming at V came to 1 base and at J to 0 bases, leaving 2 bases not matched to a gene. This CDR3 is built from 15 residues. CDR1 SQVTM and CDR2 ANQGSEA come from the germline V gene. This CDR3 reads CSVEGTGGMNTEAFF. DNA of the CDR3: TGCAGCGTTGAAGGGACAGGGGGTATGAACACTGAAGCTTTCTTT.

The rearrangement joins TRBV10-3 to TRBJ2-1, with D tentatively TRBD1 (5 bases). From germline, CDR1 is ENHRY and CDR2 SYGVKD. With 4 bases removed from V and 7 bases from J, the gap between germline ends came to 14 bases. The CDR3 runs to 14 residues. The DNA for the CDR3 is TGTGCCATCAGTGTCCAGGGCCCGGAAAATGAGCAGTTCTTC. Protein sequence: CAISVQGPENEQFF.

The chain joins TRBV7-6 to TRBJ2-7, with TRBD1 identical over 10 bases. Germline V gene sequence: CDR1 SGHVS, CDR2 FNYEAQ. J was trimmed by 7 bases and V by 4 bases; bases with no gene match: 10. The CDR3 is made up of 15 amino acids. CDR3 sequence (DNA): TGTGCCAGCAGCTGGGGGACAGGGGAATATGAAGAGCAGTACTTC. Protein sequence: CASSWGTGEYEEQYF.

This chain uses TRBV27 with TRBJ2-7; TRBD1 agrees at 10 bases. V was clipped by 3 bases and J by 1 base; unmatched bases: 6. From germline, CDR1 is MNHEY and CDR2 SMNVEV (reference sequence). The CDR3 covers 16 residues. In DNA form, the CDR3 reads TGTGCCAGCAGTTTTTCCGGGACAGGGGAATCCTACGAGCAGTACTTC. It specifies CASSFSGTGESYEQYF.

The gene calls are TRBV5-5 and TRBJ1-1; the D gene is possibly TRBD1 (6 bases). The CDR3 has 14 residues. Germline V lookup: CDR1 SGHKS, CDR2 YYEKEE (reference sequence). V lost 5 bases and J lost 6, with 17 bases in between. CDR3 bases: TGTGCCAGCAGTTTGACGGGGGCAAGGCCTGAAGCTTTCTTT. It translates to CASSLTGARPEAFF.

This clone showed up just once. The CDR3 nucleotides read TGTGCCAGCAGCTTGACGCCAGGGAACACTGAAGCTTTCTTT. This translates into CASSLTPGNTEAFF. The V and J genes are TRBV9 and TRBJ1-1; no clear D gene. This CDR3 has 14 amino acids. V lost 4 bases and J 1 base, leaving 11 bases between the germline ends. In germline, CDR1 is SGDLS, CDR2 YYNGEE. Based on the CDR3 plus reference TRBV9 and TRBJ1-1, the full variable domain is DSGVTQTPKHLITATGQRVTLRCSPRSGDLSVYWYQQSLDQGLQFLIQYYNGEERAKGNILERFSAQQFPDLHSELNLSSLELGDSALYFCASSLTPGNTEAFFGQGTRLTVV.

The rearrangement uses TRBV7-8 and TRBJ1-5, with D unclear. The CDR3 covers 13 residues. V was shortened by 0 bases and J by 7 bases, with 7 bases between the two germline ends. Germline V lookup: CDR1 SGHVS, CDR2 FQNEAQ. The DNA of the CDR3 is TGTGCCAGCAGCTTAGCGCGAAGGCAGCCCCAGCATTTT. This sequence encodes CASSLARRQPQHF.

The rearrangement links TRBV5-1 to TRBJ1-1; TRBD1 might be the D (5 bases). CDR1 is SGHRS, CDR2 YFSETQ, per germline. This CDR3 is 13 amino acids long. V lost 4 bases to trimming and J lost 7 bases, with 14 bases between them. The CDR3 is CASSGGTVNEAFF. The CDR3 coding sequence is TGCGCCAGCAGCGGCGGGACGGTAAATGAAGCTTTCTTT.